This T cell receptor (beta chain) was sequenced for a study of T-cell memory formation after mild COVID-19. Whole-study context: Largely, the TCR clusters proved donor specific.

The CDR3 loop spans 15 amino acids. Trimming left V 0 bases short and J 0 bases short, with 8 bases between. The germline V gene encodes CDR1 SGHDN and CDR2 FVKESK. In its sample, this clonotype was seen a few times. Its target is unknown. Study outcomes and limitations: Shrinking CD4+ clones were chiefly CM and EM; CD8+ ones were chiefly EMRA. Second-wave clones peaking on day 37 lacked confirmed SARS-CoV-2 specificity. Contracting clones, day 15 to 85, had balanced CD4/CD8, and later expanders favored CD4+.

MiXCR, applied by TCRdb to the 5' RACE reads, yields one record per CDR3 protein. The sample carries 550,000 to 600,000 distinct CDR3 sequences, 17% recorded once. This sequence originates from an adult woman who had mild COVID-19 (a few samples of this study predate the infection). Cell type and time point are not known. The source material was PBMCs or a T cell subset sorted from them (not recorded which). The V gene is TRBV14, the J gene TRBJ1-2, with D unclear. This CDR3 is CASSQETTANYGYTF. The CDR3 region has the DNA TGTGCCAGCAGCCAAGAAACAACAGCTAACTATGGCTACACCTTC.